A single sample gave rise to the 30 T cell receptor beta chains below, sequenced in a study of T cell responses to AZD1222 COVID-19 vaccine (dated by TCRdb to the early 2020s). The library was prepared using the immunoSEQ multiplex PCR assay. Sourced from immuneACCESS, this table was stored by TCRdb with only in-frame sequences that have V and J called. A share of the clones is absent; for the studies checked, an unresolved V gene accounts for under half, and the remainder has no known explanation. The sample table lists under 110,000 clones, less than 95% of them with a count of one. The ten most abundant clones make up 1% to 1.5% of the sample. The time point label for this specimen denotes: baseline before first vaccination. The specimen was peripheral blood, collected on day 0 of AZD1222 vaccination. These receptors originate from an adult in good health.

The chain recombines TRBV5-1 with TRBJ2-5, with a weak D call TRBD1 (6 bases). Trimming removed 5 bases at V and 4 bases at J, with 12 bases between. The germline CDR1 and CDR2 sequences are SGHRS and YFSETQ. CDR3 length equals 13 residues. CDR3 sequence reads: CASRETGSETQYF. In DNA, the CDR3 is TGCGCCAGCAGGGAAACAGGGTCAGAGACCCAGTACTTC.

The gene calls are TRBV27 and TRBJ1-2; D is unresolved. Trimming removed 3 bases at V and 2 bases at J, with 7 bases between. The CDR3 has 13 residues. Germline CDR1 and CDR2: MNHEY and SMNVEV (reference sequence). The CDR3 nucleotides read TGTGCCAGCAGTTTGTGGCAGAACTATGGCTACACCTTC. Protein product: CASSLWQNYGYTF.

This chain links TRBV18 with TRBJ2-2, with D maybe TRBD2 (5 bases). The germline V and J ends were trimmed by 6 bases and 2 bases, with 13 bases remaining between them. The CDR3 is 15 residues long. Germline loops: CDR1 KGHSH, CDR2 LQKENI. The CDR3 DNA is TGTGCCAGCTCGCCGGGGAACATTAACACCGGGGAGCTGTTTTTT. It is translated as CASSPGNINTGELFF. The variable domain in full, completed from reference TRBV18 and TRBJ2-2, reads NAGVMQNPRHLVRRRGQEARLRCSPMKGHSHVYWYRQLPEEGLKFMVYLQKENIIDESGMPKERFSAEFPKEGPSILRIQQVVRGDSAAYFCASSPGNINTGELFFGEGSRLTVL.

The chain recombines TRBV5-1 with TRBJ1-1, with D perhaps TRBD1 (6 bases). The CDR3 is 15 amino acids. Per the germline V gene, CDR1 is SGHRS and CDR2 is YFSETQ. V lost 1 base and J 5 bases, leaving 15 bases between the germline ends. The CDR3 coding sequence is TGCGCCAGCAGCTTGACAGGGTTGGGGTGGACTGAAGCTTTCTTT. The encoded protein is CASSLTGLGWTEAFF.

Only one count was recorded for this clone. The rearrangement joins TRBV5-1 to TRBJ2-5; D is unresolved. The CDR3 consists of 13 residues. Trimming removed 5 bases at V and 5 bases at J, with 13 bases between. From germline, CDR1 is SGHRS and CDR2 YFSETQ. The CDR3 sequence is CASSFVFGETQYF. The DNA for the CDR3 is TGCGCCAGCAGTTTTGTCTTTGGGGAGACCCAGTACTTC.

V gene TRBV4-1 combines with J gene TRBJ2-1, with 10 bases identical to TRBD2. V shed 3 bases, J shed 5 bases, and the junction held 1 base outside the gene matches. The V gene's germline CDR1 is MGHRA and CDR2 YSYEKL. The CDR3 is 14 amino acids. The CDR3 region has the DNA TGCGCCAGCAGCCATCTAGCGGGGGACAATGAGCAGTTCTTC. Protein: CASSHLAGDNEQFF.

V and J are TRBV4-1 and TRBJ2-7; 8 positions match TRBD1. V gave up 1 base and J gave up 3 bases; unmatched junction bases: 11. CDR1 MGHRA and CDR2 YSYEKL come from the germline V gene. The CDR3 loop spans 17 amino acids. CDR3 amino acids: CASSQGTGPSLFYEQYF. In nucleotides, the CDR3 is TGCGCCAGCAGCCAAGGGACAGGGCCCAGCCTCTTCTACGAGCAGTACTTC.

J is TRBJ2-1 and V is TRBV7-6; D call uncertain. Germline V lookup: CDR1 SGHVS, CDR2 FNYEAQ. CDR3 size: 15 residues. The ends were cut back, 4 bases at V and 0 bases at J, with 10 bases in the middle. The CDR3 nucleotides read TGTGCCAGCAGCTCTGAAGCAGGCTCCTACAATGAGCAGTTCTTC. It translates to CASSSEAGSYNEQFF.

The chain has TRBV20-1 and TRBJ2-7, with D tentatively TRBD2 (6 bases). Looked up from germline, CDR1 is DFQATT and CDR2 is SNEGSKA (reference sequence). This CDR3 has 11 residues. The germline V and J ends were trimmed by 8 bases and 5 bases, with 13 bases remaining between them. The CDR3 sequence is CSSGPGDEQYF. The DNA for the CDR3 is TGCAGTTCGGGCCCGGGGGACGAGCAGTACTTC.

This rearrangement joins TRBV6-5 to TRBJ1-4; 7 bases align to TRBD1. The V and J ends lost 2 bases and 5 bases, in that order; junction bases with no gene match: 2. The CDR3 contains 14 residues. Germline V gene lookup returns CDR1 MNHEY and CDR2 SVGAGI. The CDR3 reads CASSYIRGNEKLFF. CDR3 bases: TGTGCCAGCAGTTACATCAGGGGGAATGAAAAACTGTTTTTT.

This chain connects TRBV28 to TRBJ2-5, with TRBD1 as a possible D gene (5 bases). V was trimmed by 8 bases and J by 6 bases, leaving 16 bases between them. Germline CDR1 and CDR2: MDHEN and SYDVKM. CDR3 length equals 13 residues. The CDR3 coding sequence is TGTGCCAGCGGGCATGGGGCGGCGAAGACCCAGTACTTC. Its translation is CASGHGAAKTQYF.

The chain combines TRBV10-3 with TRBJ1-2, with 8 bases aligning to TRBD1. Trimming at V came to 10 bases and at J to 7 bases, leaving 2 bases not matched to a gene. There are 10 residues in the CDR3. Germline V gene data show CDR1 as ENHRY and CDR2 as SYGVKD. CDR3 nucleotides: TGTGCCACAGGGGGCTTTGGCTACACCTTC. Translating gives CATGGFGYTF.

The chain couples TRBV11-1 to TRBJ1-4; 7 bases match TRBD1. The germline CDR1 and CDR2 sequences are SGHAT and FQDESV (reference sequence). V lost 5 bases to trimming and J lost 7 bases; unmatched junction nucleotides: 7. The CDR3 contains 14 residues. The CDR3 is CASSEGQRSEKLFF. The CDR3 nucleotides read TGTGCCAGCAGCGAGGGACAGCGCAGTGAAAAACTGTTTTTT.

The V and J genes are TRBV14 and TRBJ1-2; no reliable D call. CDR1 and CDR2 (germline): SGHDN, FVKESK. Trimming removed 1 base at V and 4 bases at J, with 10 bases between. CDR3 length: 14 amino acids. The CDR3 region has the DNA TGTGCCAGCAGCCAAGGCTCAGGCTTCTATGGCTACACCTTC. Protein product: CASSQGSGFYGYTF.

This chain joins TRBV19 and TRBJ1-1; D is unresolved. The V end lost 5 bases, the J end lost 0 bases, and 13 bases lay between the germline ends. This CDR3 has 15 residues. From germline, CDR1 is LNHDA and CDR2 SQIVND (reference sequence). The CDR3 sequence: CASSPTWTMNTEAFF. The CDR3, as DNA: TGTGCCAGTAGTCCAACGTGGACCATGAACACTGAAGCTTTCTTT. The full variable domain, with the rest looked up from reference TRBV19 and TRBJ1-1, is DGGITQSPKYLFRKEGQNVTLSCEQNLNHDAMYWYRQDPGQGLRLIYYSQIVNDFQKGDIAEGYSVSREKKESFPLTVTSAQKNPTAFYLCASSPTWTMNTEAFFGQGTRLTVV.

The V and J genes are TRBV19 and TRBJ1-1; no firm D call. The V gene's germline CDR1 is LNHDA and CDR2 SQIVND (reference sequence). V lost 1 base and J lost 3, with 9 bases in between. The CDR3 length is 14 residues. The CDR3 bases are TGTGCCAGTAGTATAGGCCAGCCCGACACTGAAGCTTTCTTT. Amino acid sequence: CASSIGQPDTEAFF.

This chain links TRBV29-1 with TRBJ1-2; tentatively, D is TRBD1 (5 bases). CDR1 SQVTM and CDR2 ANQGSEA come from the germline V gene. The CDR3 is 12 residues long. Trimming stripped 7 bases from V and 5 bases from J, with 14 bases between. The CDR3 nucleotides read TGCAGCGCGGTATCGGGGGAGTATGGCTACACCTTC. Translating gives CSAVSGEYGYTF.

This rearrangement joins TRBV6-4 to TRBJ2-1; 8 nucleotides agree with TRBD2. The CDR3 loop spans 16 amino acids. V was clipped by 0 bases and J by 9 bases; unmatched bases: 10. Germline-derived CDR1 and CDR2 are MRHNA and SNTAGT. The CDR3 region is CASSDSPGRERSEQFF. The CDR3 DNA sequence: TGTGCCAGCAGTGACTCTCCCGGGAGGGAGCGGAGTGAGCAGTTCTTC.

The chain uses TRBV10-3 and TRBJ1-1; D gene ambiguous. CDR3 length equals 13 residues. Per germline, CDR1 ENHRY and CDR2 SYGVKD. V lost 6 bases to trimming and J lost 1 base, with 9 bases between them. In nucleotides, the CDR3 is TGTGCCATCAGGCCACCAGGGAACACTGAAGCTTTCTTT. It specifies CAIRPPGNTEAFF.

This chain links TRBV6-6 with TRBJ1-5; D is uncertain. Trimming shortened V by 8 bases and J by 4 bases, and 9 bases separated the two germline ends. This CDR3 spans 12 amino acids. Germline assignment: CDR1 MNHNY and CDR2 SVGAGI (reference sequence). The CDR3, as DNA: TGTGCCAGCGGACGGGATAATCAGCCCCAGCATTTT. Amino acid sequence: CASGRDNQPQHF.

The chain joins TRBV28 to TRBJ1-6; 7 bases match TRBD1. CDR1 MDHEN and CDR2 SYDVKM come from the germline V gene. The CDR3 is 13 amino acids. V was pared by 11 bases and J by 7 bases, with 8 bases of the junction left unmatched. The CDR3 DNA reads as TGTGCCGGGAACAGGGGCCGCAATTCACCCCTCCACTTT. Translation gives CAGNRGRNSPLHF.

This chain connects TRBV7-9 to TRBJ2-7, with D tentatively TRBD1 (6 bases). Germline-derived CDR1 and CDR2 are SEHNR and FQNEAQ (reference sequence). V was clipped by 6 bases and J by 2 bases, with 17 bases between them. The CDR3 length is 15 residues. The CDR3 coding sequence is TGTGCCAGCAGAGAGAATGGGGACACCACCTACGAGCAGTACTTC. Encoded protein: CASRENGDTTYEQYF.

This chain links TRBV5-1 with TRBJ1-1; D not resolved. Trimming stripped 0 bases from V and 3 bases from J, with 12 bases between. CDR3 length: 15 amino acids. Germline V gene lookup returns CDR1 SGHRS and CDR2 YFSETQ. For the CDR3, the DNA is TGCGCCAGCAGCTTGGATGCAGGTGGGGACACTGAAGCTTTCTTT. It encodes CASSLDAGGDTEAFF.

This chain uses TRBV27 with TRBJ1-1, with TRBD1 as a possible D gene (5 bases). The V gene lost 3 bases and the J gene lost 3 bases, with 8 bases spanning the gap. CDR3 size: 13 residues. The germline V gene encodes CDR1 MNHEY and CDR2 SMNVEV (reference sequence). The DNA for the CDR3 is TGTGCCAGCAGTTTTTTGGGGGACACTGAAGCTTTCTTT. Amino acids: CASSFLGDTEAFF.

This chain links TRBV5-4 with TRBJ1-1; TRBD1 might be the D (5 bases). In germline, CDR1 is SGHNT, CDR2 YYREEE (reference sequence). CDR3 length equals 15 residues. V gave up 3 bases and J gave up 3 bases, with 15 bases separating them. The CDR3 loop reads CASSSRMGGDTEAFF. The CDR3 DNA follows: TGTGCCAGCAGCTCCCGTATGGGGGGGGACACTGAAGCTTTCTTT.

This clone showed up just a few times. The chain uses TRBV5-6 and TRBJ1-1; TRBD1 might be the D (5 bases). This CDR3 has 18 residues. The germline V gene has CDR1 SGHDT and CDR2 YYEEEE. V was cut by 1 base and J by 0 bases, with 19 bases left in between. The DNA for the CDR3 is TGTGCCAGCAGCTTGTGGGCCGGGAGGGGACCAATGAACACTGAAGCTTTCTTT. The encoded protein is CASSLWAGRGPMNTEAFF. Full variable domain (outside the CDR3, taken from reference TRBV5-6 and TRBJ1-1): DAGVTQSPTHLIKTRGQQVTLRCSPKSGHDTVSWYQQALGQGPQFIFQYYEEEERQRGNFPDRFSGHQFPNYSSELNVNALLLGDSALYLCASSLWAGRGPMNTEAFFGQGTRLTVV.

V and J are TRBV6-6 and TRBJ1-1, with 7 bases identical to TRBD1. Per the germline V gene, CDR1 is MNHNY and CDR2 is SVGAGI (reference sequence). V trimming: 2 bases; J trimming: 3 bases; junction bases outside the gene matches: 9. This CDR3 comprises 16 residues. The DNA for the CDR3 is TGTGCCAGCAGTTACGGGCAGGGGGGGATCGACACTGAAGCTTTCTTT. It encodes CASSYGQGGIDTEAFF.

The chain is built from TRBV5-1 and TRBJ1-6; the D is unclear. V gave up 4 bases and J gave up 9 bases, with 8 bases separating them. The CDR3 covers 12 residues. Germline lookup yields CDR1 SGHRS and CDR2 YFSETQ. The CDR3 loop is CASSQDASPLHF. In DNA, the CDR3 is TGCGCCAGCAGCCAAGACGCTTCACCCCTCCACTTT.

J is TRBJ2-1 and V is TRBV5-1; TRBD2 matches at 7 bases. Germline CDR1 is SGHRS and CDR2 is YFSETQ. After removal of 3 bases from V and 8 bases from J, the junction contained 14 bases not matched to a gene. There are 16 residues in the CDR3. CDR3 nucleotides: TGCGCCAGCAGCTGGGAGGGTCAGGAGGGTATAGATGAGCAGTTCTTC. Its translation: CASSWEGQEGIDEQFF. The entire variable domain, with the rest obtained from reference TRBV5-1 and TRBJ2-1, is as follows: KAGVTQTPRYLIKTRGQQVTLSCSPISGHRSVSWYQQTPGQGLQFLFEYFSETQRNKGNFPGRFSGRQFSNSRSEMNVSTLELGDSALYLCASSWEGQEGIDEQFFGPGTRLTVL.

This chain links TRBV19 with TRBJ1-2; no clear D gene. Germline lookup yields CDR1 LNHDA and CDR2 SQIVND (reference sequence). V was shortened by 5 bases and J by 3 bases, with 19 bases between the two germline ends. The CDR3 covers 16 residues. CDR3 DNA: TGTGCCAGTAGTCTCAACTCAGGTATAACCTACTATGGCTACACCTTC. It specifies CASSLNSGITYYGYTF.